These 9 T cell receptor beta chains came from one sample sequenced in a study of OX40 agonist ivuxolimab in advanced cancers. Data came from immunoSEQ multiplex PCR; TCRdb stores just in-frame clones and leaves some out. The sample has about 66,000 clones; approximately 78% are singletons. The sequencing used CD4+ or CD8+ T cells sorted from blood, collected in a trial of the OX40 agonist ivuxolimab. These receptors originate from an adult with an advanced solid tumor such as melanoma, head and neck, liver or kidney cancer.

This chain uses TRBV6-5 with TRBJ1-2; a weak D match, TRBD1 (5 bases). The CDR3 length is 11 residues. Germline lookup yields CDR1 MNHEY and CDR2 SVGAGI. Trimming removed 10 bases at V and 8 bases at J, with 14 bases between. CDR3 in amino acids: CAIGEGNGYTF. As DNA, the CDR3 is TGTGCCATAGGGGAGGGAAACGGCTACACCTTC.

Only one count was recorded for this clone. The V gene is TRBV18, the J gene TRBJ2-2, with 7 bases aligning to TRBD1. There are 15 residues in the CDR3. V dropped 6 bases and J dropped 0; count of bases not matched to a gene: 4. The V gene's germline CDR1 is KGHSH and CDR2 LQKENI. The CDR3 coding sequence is TGTGCCAGCTCCAGGGGACAGCCGAACACCGGGGAGCTGTTTTTT. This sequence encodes CASSRGQPNTGELFF.

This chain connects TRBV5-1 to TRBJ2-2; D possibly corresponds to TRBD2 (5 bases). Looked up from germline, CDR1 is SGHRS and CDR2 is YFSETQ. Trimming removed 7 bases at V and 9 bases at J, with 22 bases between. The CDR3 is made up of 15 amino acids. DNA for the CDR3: TGCGCCAGCCGATCCCTAGCCCTGAACATGAGGGAGCTGTTTTTT. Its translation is CASRSLALNMRELFF.

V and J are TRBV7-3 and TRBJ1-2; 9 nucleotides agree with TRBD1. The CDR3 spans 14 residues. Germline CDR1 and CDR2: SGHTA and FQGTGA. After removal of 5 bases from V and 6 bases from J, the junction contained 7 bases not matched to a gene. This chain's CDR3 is CASSRQGQGDGYTF. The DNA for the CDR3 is TGTGCCAGCAGCCGCCAGGGACAGGGAGATGGCTACACCTTC.

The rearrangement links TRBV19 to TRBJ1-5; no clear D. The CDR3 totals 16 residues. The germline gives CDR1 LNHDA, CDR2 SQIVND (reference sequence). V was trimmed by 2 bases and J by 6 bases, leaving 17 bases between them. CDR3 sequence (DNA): TGTGCCAGTAGTATATCTCGGTCGGGTGGGTCTCAGCCCCAGCATTTT. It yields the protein CASSISRSGGSQPQHF.

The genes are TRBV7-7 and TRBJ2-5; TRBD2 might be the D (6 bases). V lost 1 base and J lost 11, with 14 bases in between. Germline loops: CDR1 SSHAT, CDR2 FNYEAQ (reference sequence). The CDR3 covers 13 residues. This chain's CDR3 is CASSLEVRGLQYF. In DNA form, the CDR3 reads TGTGCCAGCAGCTTAGAGGTTAGGGGACTGCAGTACTTC. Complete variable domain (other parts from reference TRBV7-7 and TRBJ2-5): GAGVSQSPRYKVTKRGQDVTLRCDPISSHATLYWYQQALGQGPEFLTYFNYEAQPDKSGLPSDRFSAERPEGSISTLTIQRTEQRDSAMYRCASSLEVRGLQYFGPGTRLLVL.

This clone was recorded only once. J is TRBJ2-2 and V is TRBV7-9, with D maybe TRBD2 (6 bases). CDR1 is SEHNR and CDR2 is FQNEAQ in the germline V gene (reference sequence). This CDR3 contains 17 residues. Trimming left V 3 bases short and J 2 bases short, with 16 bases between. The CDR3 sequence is CASSFQSGVGNTGELFF. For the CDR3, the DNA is TGTGCCAGCAGCTTTCAATCGGGGGTCGGCAACACCGGGGAGCTGTTTTTT.

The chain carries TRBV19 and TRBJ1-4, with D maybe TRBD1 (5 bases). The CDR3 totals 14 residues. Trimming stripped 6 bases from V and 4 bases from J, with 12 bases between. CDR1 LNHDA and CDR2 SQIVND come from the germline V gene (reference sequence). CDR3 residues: CASRPGPNNEKLFF. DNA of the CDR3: TGTGCCAGTAGACCGGGACCGAATAATGAAAAACTGTTTTTT.

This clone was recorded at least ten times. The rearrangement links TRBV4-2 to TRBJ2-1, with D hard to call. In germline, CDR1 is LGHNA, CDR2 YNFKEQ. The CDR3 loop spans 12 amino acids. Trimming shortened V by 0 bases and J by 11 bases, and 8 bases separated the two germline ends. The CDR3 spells CASSQEAKKQFF. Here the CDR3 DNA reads TGTGCCAGCAGCCAAGAAGCGAAGAAGCAGTTCTTC.